A single sample gave rise to the 21 T cell receptor beta chains below, sequenced in a study of cytomegalovirus exposure and HLA in healthy donors. It was with 60 Vbeta and 13 Jbeta primers that the PCR ran. TCRdb's table, derived via immunoSEQ multiplex PCR, lists solely in-frame clones and lacks some. The repertoire holds over 85,000 clones, with roughly two thirds as singletons. Sequenced input: PBMCs. These receptors were collected from a female donor in good health and CMV-seronegative.

The V gene is TRBV18, the J gene TRBJ1-1; possible D gene TRBD1, 6 bases. Germline-derived CDR1 and CDR2 are KGHSH and LQKENI. V lost 0 bases and J lost 1, with 9 bases in between. CDR3 length: 15 residues. The DNA for the CDR3 is TGTGCCAGCTCACCACCGTCCAGGGGGAACACTGAAGCTTTCTTT. It encodes CASSPPSRGNTEAFF.

This chain links TRBV27 with TRBJ2-7; D is uncertain. The CDR3 totals 13 residues. Germline V gives CDR1 MNHEY, CDR2 SMNVEV (reference sequence). V gave up 4 bases and J gave up 2 bases, with 9 bases separating them. CDR3 sequence (DNA): TGTGCCAGCAGTTCCGGGTCCACCTACGAGCAGTACTTC. Amino acids: CASSSGSTYEQYF.

This chain connects TRBV27 to TRBJ2-7; D not certain. Germline V gene sequence: CDR1 MNHEY, CDR2 SMNVEV (reference sequence). There are 14 residues in the CDR3. V gave up 4 bases and J gave up 5 bases, with 15 bases separating them. The CDR3 reads CASSSPQTWDEQYF. CDR3 nucleotides: TGTGCCAGCAGTTCACCACAGACCTGGGACGAGCAGTACTTC.

The chain combines TRBV7-8 with TRBJ2-7, with D possibly TRBD1 on 5 matching bases. The CDR3 consists of 14 residues. Germline values: CDR1 SGHVS, CDR2 FQNEAQ. Trimming cost V 2 bases and J 0 bases, with 8 bases left between them. CDR3 nucleotides: TGTGCCAGCAGCTTACGACAGCTCTCCTACGAGCAGTACTTC. Translated, it gives CASSLRQLSYEQYF.

The chain combines TRBV5-4 with TRBJ2-1, with 8 bases fitting TRBD2. CDR1 SGHNT and CDR2 YYREEE come from the germline V gene (reference sequence). The CDR3 length is 16 residues. V lost 1 base to trimming and J lost 3 bases; unmatched junction nucleotides: 6. The CDR3 DNA is TGTGCCAGCAGCTTGACTAGCGGAACTTACTACAATGAGCAGTTCTTC. It is translated as CASSLTSGTYYNEQFF.

The chain employs TRBV6-6 and TRBJ1-5; 10 bases align to TRBD1. J gave up 4 bases and V 6 bases, and 9 bases lay outside the gene matches. Germline V gene data show CDR1 as MNHNY and CDR2 as SVGAGI (reference sequence). This CDR3 has 16 residues. CDR3 in DNA: TGTGCCAGCAGCTCTGGGACAGGGGCCCTAAATCAGCCCCAGCATTTT. Its translation is CASSSGTGALNQPQHF.

The rearrangement joins TRBV5-1 to TRBJ2-3; D uncertain. The CDR3 is made up of 15 amino acids. Trimming pared 4 bases from V and 3 bases from J, leaving 15 bases between. The germline gives CDR1 SGHRS, CDR2 YFSETQ. CDR3 sequence (DNA): TGCGCCAGCAGCCCGGCTGCCATACAGACAGATACGCAGTATTTT. Residues: CASSPAAIQTDTQYF.

The V and J genes are TRBV18 and TRBJ2-7, with 12 nucleotides matching TRBD2. Germline V gene sequence: CDR1 KGHSH, CDR2 LQKENI. This CDR3 has 16 residues. The V and J ends lost 0 bases and 2 bases, in that order; junction bases with no gene match: 2. Here the CDR3 reads CASSPPTSGSPYEQYF. CDR3 in DNA: TGTGCCAGCTCACCACCGACTAGCGGGAGTCCCTACGAGCAGTACTTC. Full variable domain (outside the CDR3, taken from reference TRBV18 and TRBJ2-7): NAGVMQNPRHLVRRRGQEARLRCSPMKGHSHVYWYRQLPEEGLKFMVYLQKENIIDESGMPKERFSAEFPKEGPSILRIQQVVRGDSAAYFCASSPPTSGSPYEQYFGPGTRLTVT.

The chain employs TRBV7-6 and TRBJ2-7; 12 bases map to TRBD2. J was trimmed by 7 bases and V by 6 bases; bases with no gene match: 13. Germline values: CDR1 SGHVS, CDR2 FNYEAQ. CDR3 length: 16 amino acids. The CDR3 DNA sequence: TGTGCCAGCAGTCCTATACTAGCGGGAGGATTCGGGGAGCAGTACTTC. Its translation: CASSPILAGGFGEQYF.

The chain links TRBV6-1 to TRBJ2-7, with 12 bases lining up with TRBD2. Germline V gene sequence: CDR1 MNHNS, CDR2 SASEGT. J gave up 5 bases and V 3 bases, and 5 bases lay outside the gene matches. The CDR3 sequence is 15 residues long. CDR3 in DNA: TGTGCCAGCAGTGATCCTAGCGGGGGGGCCCACGAGCAGTACTTC. Translating gives CASSDPSGGAHEQYF.

The chain carries TRBV30 and TRBJ1-1; unclear D gene. CDR1 and CDR2 (germline): GTSNPN, SVGIG (reference sequence). This CDR3 has 15 residues. The V and J ends lost 0 bases and 5 bases respectively, with 16 bases between them. CDR3 nucleotides: TGTGCCTGGAGTGTACGGCCGACCGAGGGTACTGAAGCTTTCTTT. Protein: CAWSVRPTEGTEAFF. Looking up the rest from reference TRBV30 and TRBJ1-1 gives the full variable domain: SQTIHQWPATLVQPVGSPLSLECTVEGTSNPNLYWYRQAAGRGLQLLFYSVGIGQISSEVPQNLSASRPQDRQFILSSKKLLLSDSGFYLCAWSVRPTEGTEAFFGQGTRLTVV.

The chain couples TRBV5-1 to TRBJ1-1; the D is unclear. V lost 3 bases and J lost 4, with 7 bases in between. The CDR3 has 12 residues. Per germline, CDR1 SGHRS and CDR2 YFSETQ. The CDR3 region has the DNA TGCGCCAGCAGCTCCGAGGGCACTGAAGCTTTCTTT. It specifies CASSSEGTEAFF.

The rearrangement links TRBV27 to TRBJ1-1, with D hard to call. Germline CDR1 MNHEY, CDR2 SMNVEV (reference sequence). Trimming shortened V by 3 bases and J by 3 bases, and 11 bases separated the two germline ends. This CDR3 comprises 14 residues. The CDR3 coding sequence is TGTGCCAGCAGTTTGGAAGGTGGGCACACTGAAGCTTTCTTT. It specifies CASSLEGGHTEAFF.

This clone has more than one count but fewer than ten. The chain employs TRBV7-2 and TRBJ2-5, with 10 positions matching TRBD1. This CDR3 has 15 amino acids. Germline V gives CDR1 SGHTA, CDR2 FQGNSA. The V segment lost 4 bases and the J segment 5 bases; nucleotides outside the gene matches: 7. Written as DNA, the CDR3 is TGTGCCAGCAGCTCTTGGACAGGGGGGGACGAGACCCAGTACTTC. Its translation: CASSSWTGGDETQYF.

V gene TRBV2 combines with J gene TRBJ1-5; TRBD1 agrees at 7 bases. V lost 4 bases and J lost 0; bases outside the gene matches: 6. Germline lookup yields CDR1 SNHLY and CDR2 FYNNEI. The CDR3 totals 16 residues. The CDR3 DNA reads TGTGCCAGCAGTGGACAGGGTCCAAATAGCAATCAGCCCCAGCATTTT. It translates to CASSGQGPNSNQPQHF.

The chain links TRBV7-9 to TRBJ1-1; D is unclear. V dropped 5 bases and J dropped 0 bases, with 16 bases sitting between them. This CDR3 contains 16 residues. Germline lookup yields CDR1 SEHNR and CDR2 FQNEAQ (reference sequence). DNA for the CDR3: TGTGCCAGCAGCCCGCCCGGACTCCCAATGAACACTGAAGCTTTCTTT. The encoded protein is CASSPPGLPMNTEAFF.

The chain joins TRBV5-1 to TRBJ1-1, with TRBD1 matching 9 bases. The CDR3 has 18 amino acids. V lost 4 bases and J lost 0; bases outside the gene matches: 13. Germline V lookup: CDR1 SGHRS, CDR2 YFSETQ. CDR3 DNA sequence: TGCGCCAGCAGCCCAACAACAGGGGGCGAGAGCATGAACACTGAAGCTTTCTTT. It specifies CASSPTTGGESMNTEAFF.

The chain joins TRBV7-2 to TRBJ2-5; D perhaps matches TRBD2 (5 bases). V shed 6 bases and J shed 4 bases, with 15 bases lying between them. The CDR3 totals 14 residues. The germline gives CDR1 SGHTA, CDR2 FQGNSA. The CDR3 sequence: CASRDSSRGETQYF. DNA of the CDR3: TGTGCCAGCAGAGACTCTAGCCGGGGAGAGACCCAGTACTTC.

The CDR3 reads CASSFLAGTDTQYF. Here the CDR3 DNA reads TGTGCCAGCAGCTTTCTAGCGGGCACAGATACGCAGTATTTT. J is TRBJ2-3 and V is TRBV11-3; 7 bases match TRBD2. V gave up 3 bases and J gave up 1 base; unmatched junction bases: 1. The CDR3 runs 14 residues. CDR1 and CDR2 from the germline V gene are SGHNT and YENEEA.

This clone occurred once. The chain joins TRBV5-6 to TRBJ1-2, with TRBD1 as a possible D gene (6 bases). CDR1 is SGHDT and CDR2 is YYEEEE in the germline V gene. V gave up 2 bases and J gave up 0 bases, with 11 bases separating them. The CDR3 runs 15 residues. The DNA of the CDR3 is TGTGCCAGCAGCTTCGGGACACCAGCTAACTATGGCTACACCTTC. Translated, it gives CASSFGTPANYGYTF.

The chain employs TRBV7-3 and TRBJ2-5; a weak D match, TRBD2 (5 bases). The ends were cut back, 0 bases at V and 9 bases at J, with 14 bases in the middle. From germline, CDR1 is SGHTA and CDR2 FQGTGA. The CDR3 extends over 14 amino acids. CDR3 nucleotides: TGTGCCAGCAGCTTAACTGGAGAACTGGAGGCCCAGTACTTC. It encodes CASSLTGELEAQYF.